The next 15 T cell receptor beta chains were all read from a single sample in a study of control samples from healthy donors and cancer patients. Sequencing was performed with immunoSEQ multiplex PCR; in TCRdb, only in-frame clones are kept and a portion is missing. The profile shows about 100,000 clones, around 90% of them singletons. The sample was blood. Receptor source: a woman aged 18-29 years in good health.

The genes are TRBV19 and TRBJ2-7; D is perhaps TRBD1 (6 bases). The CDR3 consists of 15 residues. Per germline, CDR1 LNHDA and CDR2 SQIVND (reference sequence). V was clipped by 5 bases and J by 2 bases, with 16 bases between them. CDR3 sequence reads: CASSAPGHTTYEQYF. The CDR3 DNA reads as TGTGCCAGTAGTGCTCCGGGACACACTACCTACGAGCAGTACTTC.

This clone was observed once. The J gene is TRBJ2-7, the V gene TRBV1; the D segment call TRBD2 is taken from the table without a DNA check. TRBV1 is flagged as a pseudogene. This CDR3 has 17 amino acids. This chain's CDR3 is CTSKGTSGGNLYHEQYF. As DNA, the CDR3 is TGCACCAGCAAAGGGACTAGCGGGGGCAATCTCTACCACGAGCAGTACTTC.

This CDR3 is CAGKSTGTPYSPLHF. The CDR3 nucleotides read TGTGCCGGAAAGTCAACCGGGACGCCGTATTCACCCCTCCACTTT. The chain is built from TRBV5-6 and TRBJ1-6; the D gene is possibly TRBD1 (5 bases). Deletions cut 10 bases from V and 8 bases from J, with 22 bases between. The CDR3 sequence is 15 residues long. CDR1 and CDR2 from the germline V gene are SGHDT and YYEEEE. Full variable domain (remainder filled in from reference TRBV5-6 and TRBJ1-6): DAGVTQSPTHLIKTRGQQVTLRCSPKSGHDTVSWYQQALGQGPQFIFQYYEEEERQRGNFPDRFSGHQFPNYSSELNVNALLLGDSALYLCAGKSTGTPYSPLHFGNGTRLTVT.

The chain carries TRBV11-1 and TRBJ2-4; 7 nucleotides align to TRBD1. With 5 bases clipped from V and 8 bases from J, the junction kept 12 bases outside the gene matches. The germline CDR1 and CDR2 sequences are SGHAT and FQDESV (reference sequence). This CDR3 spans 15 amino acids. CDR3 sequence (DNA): TGTGCCAGCAGCCCTTCCCAGCTTACAGGGGACATTCAGTACTTC. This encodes CASSPSQLTGDIQYF.

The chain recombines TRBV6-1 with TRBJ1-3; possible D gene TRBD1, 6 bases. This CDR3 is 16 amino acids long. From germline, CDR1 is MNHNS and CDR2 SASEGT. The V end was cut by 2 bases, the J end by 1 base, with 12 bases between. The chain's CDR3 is CASSEPGRGSGNTIYF. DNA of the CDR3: TGTGCCAGCAGTGAACCGGGCAGGGGATCTGGAAACACCATATATTTT.

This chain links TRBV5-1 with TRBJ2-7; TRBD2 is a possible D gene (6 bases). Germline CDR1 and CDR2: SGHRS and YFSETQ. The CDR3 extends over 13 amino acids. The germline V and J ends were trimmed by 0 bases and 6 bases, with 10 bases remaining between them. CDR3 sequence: CASSLVAGSEQYF. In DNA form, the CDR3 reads TGCGCCAGCAGCTTGGTCGCGGGATCCGAGCAGTACTTC.

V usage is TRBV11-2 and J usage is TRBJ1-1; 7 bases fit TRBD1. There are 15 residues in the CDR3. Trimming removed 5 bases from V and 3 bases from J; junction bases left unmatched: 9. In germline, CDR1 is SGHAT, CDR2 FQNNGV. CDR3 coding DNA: TGTGCCAGCAGCCCTAGGACAGGTCAGGACACTGAAGCTTTCTTT. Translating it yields CASSPRTGQDTEAFF.

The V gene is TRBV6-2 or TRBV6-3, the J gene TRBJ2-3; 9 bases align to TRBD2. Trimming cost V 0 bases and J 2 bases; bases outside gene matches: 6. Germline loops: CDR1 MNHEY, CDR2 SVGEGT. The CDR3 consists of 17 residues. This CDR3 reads CASSYSGASGNTDTQYF. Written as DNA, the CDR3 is TGTGCCAGCAGTTACTCGGGCGCTAGCGGGAACACAGATACGCAGTATTTT.

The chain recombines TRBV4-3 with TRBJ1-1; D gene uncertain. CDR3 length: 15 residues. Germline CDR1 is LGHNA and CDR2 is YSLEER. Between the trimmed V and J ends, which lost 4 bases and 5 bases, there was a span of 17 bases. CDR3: CASSRPVGMGTEAFF. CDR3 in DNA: TGCGCCAGCAGCCGCCCGGTGGGAATGGGGACTGAAGCTTTCTTT.

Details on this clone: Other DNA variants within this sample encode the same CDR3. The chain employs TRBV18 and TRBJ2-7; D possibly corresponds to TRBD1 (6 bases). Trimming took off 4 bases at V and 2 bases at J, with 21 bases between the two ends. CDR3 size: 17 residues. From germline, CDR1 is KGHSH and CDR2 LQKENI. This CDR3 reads CASSQFSGDTQAYEQYF. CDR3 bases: TGTGCCAGCTCACAATTCTCCGGGGACACCCAAGCCTACGAGCAGTACTTC.

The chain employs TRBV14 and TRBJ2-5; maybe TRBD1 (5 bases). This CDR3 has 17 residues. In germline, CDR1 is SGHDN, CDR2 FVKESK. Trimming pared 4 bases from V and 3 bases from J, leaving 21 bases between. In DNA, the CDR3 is TGTGCCAGCAGCCCAGGGCAAACGACGGCGTTGAAAGAGACCCAGTACTTC. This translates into CASSPGQTTALKETQYF.

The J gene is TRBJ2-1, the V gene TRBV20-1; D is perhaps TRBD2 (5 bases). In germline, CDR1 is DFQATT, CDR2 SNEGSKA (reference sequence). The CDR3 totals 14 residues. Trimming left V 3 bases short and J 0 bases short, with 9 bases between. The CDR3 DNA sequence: TGCAGTGCTAGTGAGGGAAGCTCCTACAATGAGCAGTTCTTC. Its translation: CSASEGSSYNEQFF.

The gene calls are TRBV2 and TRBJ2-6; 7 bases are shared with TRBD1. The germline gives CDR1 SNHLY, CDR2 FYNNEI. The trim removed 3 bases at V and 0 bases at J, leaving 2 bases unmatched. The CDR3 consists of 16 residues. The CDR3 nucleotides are TGTGCCAGCAGTGACTACAGGGGCTCTGGGGCCAACGTCCTGACTTTC. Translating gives CASSDYRGSGANVLTF. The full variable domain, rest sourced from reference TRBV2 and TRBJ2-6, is EPEVTQTPSHQVTQMGQEVILRCVPISNHLYFYWYRQILGQKVEFLVSFYNNEISEKSEIFDDQFSVERPDGSNFTLKIRSTKLEDSAMYFCASSDYRGSGANVLTFGAGSRLTVL.

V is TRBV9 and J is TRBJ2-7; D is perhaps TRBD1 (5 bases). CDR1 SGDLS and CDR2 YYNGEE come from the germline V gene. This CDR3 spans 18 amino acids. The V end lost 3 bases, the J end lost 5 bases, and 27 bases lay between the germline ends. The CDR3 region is CASSAHLDAQGLFHEQYF. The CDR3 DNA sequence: TGTGCCAGCAGCGCCCACCTCGATGCTCAGGGTTTGTTCCACGAGCAGTACTTC.

The CDR3 DNA sequence: TGTGCCAGCAGACCAACCAGGGCTTCTACCTATGGCTACACCTTC. It specifies CASRPTRASTYGYTF. The rearrangement uses TRBV6-5 and TRBJ1-2; tentative D call: TRBD1 (5 bases). Germline V gene lookup returns CDR1 MNHEY and CDR2 SVGAGI. The CDR3 totals 15 residues. The V end was cut by 6 bases, the J end by 4 bases, with 18 bases between.